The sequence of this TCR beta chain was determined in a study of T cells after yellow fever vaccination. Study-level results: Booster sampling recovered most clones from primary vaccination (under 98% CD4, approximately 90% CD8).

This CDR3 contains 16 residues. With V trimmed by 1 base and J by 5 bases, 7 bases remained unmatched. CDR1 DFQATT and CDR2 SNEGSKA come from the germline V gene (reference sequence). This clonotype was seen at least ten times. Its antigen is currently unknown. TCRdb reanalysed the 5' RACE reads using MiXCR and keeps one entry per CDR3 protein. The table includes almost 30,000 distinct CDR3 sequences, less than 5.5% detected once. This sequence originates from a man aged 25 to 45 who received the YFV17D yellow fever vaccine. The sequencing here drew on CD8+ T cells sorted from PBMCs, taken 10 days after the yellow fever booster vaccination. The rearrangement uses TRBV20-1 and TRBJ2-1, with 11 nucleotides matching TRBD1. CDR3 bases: TGCAGTGCTAGAGGTGGGGACAGGGGGATCAACAATGAGCAGTTCTTC. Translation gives CSARGGDRGINNEQFF.